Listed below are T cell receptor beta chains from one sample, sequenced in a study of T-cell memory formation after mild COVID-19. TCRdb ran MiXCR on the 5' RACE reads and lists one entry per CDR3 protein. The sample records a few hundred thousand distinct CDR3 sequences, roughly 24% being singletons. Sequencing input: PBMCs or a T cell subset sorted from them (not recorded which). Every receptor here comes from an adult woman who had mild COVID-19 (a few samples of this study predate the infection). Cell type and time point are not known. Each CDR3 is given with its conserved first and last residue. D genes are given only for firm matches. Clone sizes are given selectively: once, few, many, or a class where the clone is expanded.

TGTGCCAGCAGCTTAGGGATGGGGACGGATACCAATCAGCCCCAGCATTTT,CASSLGMGTDTNQPQHF,-,few,TRBV7-9,TRBJ1-5
TGTGCCAGCAGTCCGGACAGGGTCGGCACTGAGCAGTTCTTC,CASSPDRVGTEQFF,TRBD1,few,TRBV3-1,TRBJ2-1
TGTGCCAGCAGTTACTCGAGAAGCGGGAGGGCCGGGAGCCCCTACGAGCAGTACTTC,CASSYSRSGRAGSPYEQYF,TRBD2,-,TRBV6-2/TRBV6-3,TRBJ2-7
TGTGCCTGGGGCCCCGGGACGGCTGGAAACACCATATATTTT,CAWGPGTAGNTIYF,-,-,TRBV30,TRBJ1-3
TGTGCCAGCAGGGATAGGGGGCTAGTTAACTATGGCTACACCTTC,CASRDRGLVNYGYTF,-,few,TRBV21-1,TRBJ1-2
TGTGCCAGCAGCTTAGGCTTAGGGCGGGAGAACACTGAAGCTTTCTTT,CASSLGLGRENTEAFF,-,-,TRBV7-2,TRBJ1-1
TGTGCCAGCAGCCACCCCGGGGAGCTGTTTTTT,CASSHPGELFF,-,-,TRBV11-2,TRBJ2-2
TGCGCCAGCAGCTCGCCAGCCGCTAGCGGCACAGATACGCAGTATTTT,CASSSPAASGTDTQYF,-,few,TRBV5-1,TRBJ2-3
TGCGCCAGCAGCCAAGAGGTCTCCATAGGGCCCGGGGGCTACACCTTC,CASSQEVSIGPGGYTF,-,-,TRBV4-3,TRBJ1-2
TGTGCCAGCAGCTTAGGACCATCGTTCCGATCGCGGGATCCAAATGAGCAGTTCTTC,CASSLGPSFRSRDPNEQFF,-,few,TRBV7-9,TRBJ2-1